The 28 T cell receptor beta chains listed next were all sequenced from one sample in a study of CD8+ T cells in alopecia areata. Treatment given: oral pan-JAK inhibitor, 5-10 mg twice daily. Sequencing relied on a cDNA template that was reverse transcribed from extracted RNA. Produced via immunoSEQ multiplex PCR; TCRdb's table is partial and in-frame only. The sample gives around 290,000 clones, over 45% of which show up once; over 1.5% is in the top ten. The sample consisted of CD4+ T cells sorted from blood, taken at week 24, from a patient treated with tofacitinib. The source of these receptors is a human donor with alopecia areata.

This clone was seen a handful of times. CDR3 loop: CASSVLADLDTDTQYF. CDR3 bases: TGTGCCAGCAGTGTACTAGCGGACCTTGACACAGATACGCAGTATTTT. The rearrangement links TRBV25-1 to TRBJ2-3; 8 bases are a match to TRBD2. The CDR3 is 16 amino acids. The J segment lost 2 bases and the V segment lost 4 bases, leaving 8 bases of the junction unmatched. Germline V lookup: CDR1 MGHDK, CDR2 SYGVNS.

This chain links TRBV4-3 with TRBJ2-3; 9 bases are a match to TRBD1. Germline assignment: CDR1 LGHNA and CDR2 YSLEER. The junction had 3 bases not matched to a gene; V was cut back by 0 bases and J by 5 bases. This CDR3 comprises 15 residues. DNA of the CDR3: TGCGCCAGCAGCCAAGAAGGACAGGGGAGAGATACGCAGTATTTT. This sequence encodes CASSQEGQGRDTQYF.

This CDR3 is CASSLVGRATNEKLFF. The CDR3 DNA follows: TGCGCCAGCAGCTTGGTGGGGAGGGCAACTAATGAAAAACTGTTTTTT. The rearrangement links TRBV5-1 to TRBJ1-4; D is undetermined. Per the germline V gene, CDR1 is SGHRS and CDR2 is YFSETQ. The V end lost 0 bases, the J end lost 0 bases, and 9 bases lay between the germline ends. This CDR3 has 16 amino acids.

The V and J genes are TRBV9 and TRBJ2-5, with 10 positions matching TRBD2. V was clipped by 3 bases and J by 5 bases; unmatched bases: 10. The CDR3 totals 16 residues. The V gene's germline CDR1 is SGDLS and CDR2 YYNGEE. As DNA, the CDR3 is TGTGCCAGCAGCGGCTCTAGCGGGGGCACCGGGGAGACCCAGTACTTC. This codes for CASSGSSGGTGETQYF.

The chain carries TRBV30 and TRBJ1-2; D gene uncertain. V lost 5 bases, J lost 2 bases, and 15 bases lay in between. Germline loops: CDR1 GTSNPN, CDR2 SVGIG (reference sequence). This CDR3 region has 14 residues. The CDR3 spells CAWDRLTGNYGYTF. CDR3 in DNA: TGTGCCTGGGATCGACTTACGGGGAACTATGGCTACACCTTC.

V and J are TRBV4-2 and TRBJ2-3; 9 positions agree with TRBD2. The germline gives CDR1 LGHNA, CDR2 YNFKEQ. This CDR3 comprises 16 residues. The trim removed 4 bases at V and 4 bases at J, leaving 9 bases unmatched. Written as DNA, the CDR3 is TGTGCCAGCAGCCCCAGCGGGGGGCTTACCGCAGATACGCAGTATTTT. It translates to CASSPSGGLTADTQYF.

The V call is TRBV6-1, the J call TRBJ1-2; D gene uncertain. The CDR3 is made up of 13 amino acids. The V end lost 2 bases, the J end lost 8 bases, and 12 bases lay between the germline ends. CDR1 and CDR2 from the germline V gene are MNHNS and SASEGT. In DNA, the CDR3 is TGTGCCAGCAGTGAACAAGGTCCCTGGGGCTACACCTTC. Translation: CASSEQGPWGYTF.

The chain carries TRBV14 and TRBJ1-6; D is ambiguous. V lost 2 bases and J 6 bases, leaving 5 bases between the germline ends. The CDR3 is 13 residues long. Germline CDR1 reads SGHDN; CDR2 reads FVKESK. The CDR3 sequence: CASSQKGNSPLHF. The CDR3 DNA reads as TGTGCCAGCAGCCAAAAGGGTAATTCACCCCTCCACTTT.

The J gene is TRBJ2-7, the V gene TRBV5-1, with 7 bases matching TRBD2. CDR3 length: 14 amino acids. Germline lookup yields CDR1 SGHRS and CDR2 YFSETQ. V dropped 6 bases and J dropped 5; count of bases not matched to a gene: 11. CDR3 in DNA: TGCGCCAGCAAGACTGGCGGGGGTGTTGACGAGCAGTACTTC. Amino acids: CASKTGGGVDEQYF.

This clone has only a few counts. J is TRBJ2-5 and V is TRBV29-1; a possible D gene is TRBD2 (5 bases). This CDR3 comprises 13 residues. V gave up 3 bases and J gave up 3 bases, with 11 bases separating them. Germline CDR1 and CDR2: SQVTM and ANQGSEA. The CDR3 region has the DNA TGCAGCGTTGATGGGTTCGGGGAAGAGACCCAGTACTTC. Its protein product is CSVDGFGEETQYF.

The chain joins TRBV5-1 to TRBJ2-3, with D unresolved. CDR1 and CDR2 (germline): SGHRS, YFSETQ. The CDR3 spans 14 residues. The V end lost 1 base, the J end lost 3 bases, and 9 bases lay between the germline ends. CDR3 DNA: TGCGCCAGCAGCTTGAATCTAGGAACAGATACGCAGTATTTT. Protein: CASSLNLGTDTQYF.

The rearrangement uses TRBV28 and TRBJ1-2, with TRBD1 as a possible D gene (6 bases). Germline V gene data show CDR1 as MDHEN and CDR2 as SYDVKM. CDR3 length: 13 residues. V was trimmed by 6 bases and J by 8 bases, leaving 16 bases between them. The CDR3 DNA is TGTGCCAGCAGACCACAGGGAGTGGTCGGCTACACCTTC. Its translation is CASRPQGVVGYTF.

V usage is TRBV4-3 and J usage is TRBJ1-6; tentatively, D is TRBD1 (5 bases). The CDR3 is made up of 14 amino acids. Trimming removed 2 bases at V and 7 bases at J, with 9 bases between. Germline CDR1 reads LGHNA; CDR2 reads YSLEER. CDR3 protein: CASSQPGYNSPLHF. In DNA, the CDR3 is TGCGCCAGCAGCCAACCAGGGTACAATTCACCCCTCCACTTT.

The J gene is TRBJ2-7, the V gene TRBV2; no definite D call. CDR3 length: 14 residues. Germline V gene lookup returns CDR1 SNHLY and CDR2 FYNNEI. The V end lost 6 bases, the J end lost 2 bases, and 14 bases lay between the germline ends. The CDR3 region has the DNA TGTGCCAGCAGATTAAATACAGTTACCTACGAGCAGTACTTC. Amino acids: CASRLNTVTYEQYF.

This clone was counted a single time. Other DNA sequences in the sample encode the same CDR3. CDR3 region: CASSEQGSYGYTF. For the CDR3, the DNA is TGTGCCAGCAGTGAACAGGGTAGTTATGGCTACACCTTC. The rearrangement joins TRBV2 to TRBJ1-2; D may be TRBD1 (5 bases). Trimming removed 2 bases from V and 5 bases from J, with 9 bases in between. CDR3 length equals 13 residues. The V gene's germline CDR1 is SNHLY and CDR2 FYNNEI.

This clone was seen only a few times. The chain links TRBV29-1 to TRBJ1-2; D gene unclear. This CDR3 comprises 11 residues. Trimming took off 3 bases at V and 8 bases at J, with 10 bases between the two ends. The V gene's germline CDR1 is SQVTM and CDR2 ANQGSEA. The CDR3 spells CSVDRFRGYTF. CDR3 bases: TGCAGCGTTGATCGGTTTCGGGGCTACACCTTC.

V usage is TRBV7-2 and J usage is TRBJ1-1, with 7 bases that match TRBD1. Unmatched junction bases numbered 11, after V lost 5 bases and J lost 2 bases. Per germline, CDR1 SGHTA and CDR2 FQGNSA. CDR3 length: 16 amino acids. CDR3 bases: TGTGCCAGCAGCCCAGACTCGACAGGGCTAAACACTGAAGCTTTCTTT. Translation: CASSPDSTGLNTEAFF.

CDR3 sequence reads: CASSFGGFGEKLFF. Written as DNA, the CDR3 is TGTGCCAGCAGTTTTGGGGGGTTTGGCGAAAAACTGTTTTTT. This chain uses TRBV27 with TRBJ1-4; the D gene is possibly TRBD1 (5 bases). The CDR3 totals 14 residues. In germline, CDR1 is MNHEY, CDR2 SMNVEV (reference sequence). The V and J ends lost 3 bases and 8 bases respectively, with 13 bases between them.

The chain combines TRBV20-1 with TRBJ1-1, with D possibly matching TRBD1 (5 bases). Trimming stripped 0 bases from V and 11 bases from J, with 10 bases between. The CDR3 contains 11 residues. CDR1 is DFQATT and CDR2 is SNEGSKA in the germline V gene (reference sequence). CDR3: CSARDQGTAFF. CDR3 nucleotides: TGCAGTGCTAGAGATCAAGGGACCGCTTTCTTT.

The V gene is TRBV5-4, the J gene TRBJ2-5; 9 bases match TRBD2. In germline, CDR1 is SGHNT, CDR2 YYREEE (reference sequence). With 2 bases clipped from V and 3 bases from J, the junction kept 5 bases outside the gene matches. The CDR3 runs 15 residues. CDR3 in DNA: TGTGCCAGCAGCTTTCAGGGACTAGCAAAAGAGACCCAGTACTTC. Translation gives CASSFQGLAKETQYF.

Here the CDR3 reads CSVDQRGGETQYF. CDR3 in DNA: TGCAGCGTTGACCAAAGGGGGGGAGAGACCCAGTACTTC. This chain connects TRBV29-1 to TRBJ2-5; D might be TRBD2 (7 bases). Germline assignment: CDR1 SQVTM and CDR2 ANQGSEA. The CDR3 length is 13 residues. V lost 3 bases, J lost 4 bases, and 12 bases lay in between.

The chain recombines TRBV9 with TRBJ1-1, with D unresolved. Germline values: CDR1 SGDLS, CDR2 YYNGEE. V was trimmed by 0 bases and J by 2 bases, leaving 5 bases between them. The CDR3 runs 13 residues. CDR3 residues: CASSVEVNTEAFF. The CDR3 DNA is TGTGCCAGCAGCGTAGAGGTAAACACTGAAGCTTTCTTT.

The chain links TRBV7-9 to TRBJ2-5; possibly TRBD1 or TRBD2 for D (5 bases each). Germline V CDR1 and CDR2: SEHNR, FQNEAQ (reference sequence). The V end was cut by 5 bases, the J end by 2 bases, with 15 bases between. The CDR3 covers 15 residues. The CDR3 DNA is TGTGCCAGCAGCCAAGCCGGGACCGAACAAGAGACCCAGTACTTC. Protein product: CASSQAGTEQETQYF.

The gene calls are TRBV7-9 and TRBJ2-6; weak D call: TRBD2 (5 bases). Germline CDR1 is SEHNR and CDR2 is FQNEAQ (reference sequence). With 2 bases removed from V and 0 bases from J, the gap between germline ends came to 8 bases. The CDR3 runs to 16 residues. This CDR3 reads CASSLIGNSGANVLTF. The CDR3, as DNA: TGTGCCAGCAGCTTAATCGGGAACTCTGGGGCCAACGTCCTGACTTTC.

This clone has more than one count but fewer than ten. The genes are TRBV19 and TRBJ1-6; D might be TRBD1 (6 bases). Germline V CDR1 and CDR2: LNHDA, SQIVND (reference sequence). The V gene lost 5 bases and the J gene lost 10 bases, with 12 bases spanning the gap. This CDR3 has 13 residues. CDR3 bases: TGTGCCAGTAGTCGGGGGCCCGGATCACCCCTCCACTTT. Translating it yields CASSRGPGSPLHF.

The table lists this clone with a few counts. The rearrangement links TRBV5-6 to TRBJ2-1; TRBD1 or TRBD2 may be the D gene (5 bases each). Trimming stripped 4 bases from V and 7 bases from J, with 18 bases between. The CDR3 covers 15 residues. Germline CDR1 is SGHDT and CDR2 is YYEEEE. The CDR3 DNA reads as TGTGCCAGCAGCCCCGGGACCCTCATATGGAATGAGCAGTTCTTC. It is translated as CASSPGTLIWNEQFF. Complete variable domain (other parts from reference TRBV5-6 and TRBJ2-1): DAGVTQSPTHLIKTRGQQVTLRCSPKSGHDTVSWYQQALGQGPQFIFQYYEEEERQRGNFPDRFSGHQFPNYSSELNVNALLLGDSALYLCASSPGTLIWNEQFFGPGTRLTVL.

The chain carries TRBV2 and TRBJ1-5, with TRBD1 matching over 7 bases. The CDR3 totals 13 residues. The germline V gene encodes CDR1 SNHLY and CDR2 FYNNEI. Unmatched junction bases numbered 3, after V lost 4 bases and J lost 6 bases. In DNA, the CDR3 is TGTGCCAGCAGTGGACAGGGAGGTCAGCCCCAGCATTTT. Amino acids: CASSGQGGQPQHF.

Points on this clone: The same CDR3 can be traced to other DNA sequences in this sample. V and J are TRBV30 and TRBJ2-6; D unresolved. The CDR3 extends over 14 amino acids. Germline-derived CDR1 and CDR2 are GTSNPN and SVGIG (reference sequence). V shed 3 bases and J shed 0 bases, with 6 bases lying between them. The CDR3 DNA sequence: TGTGCCTGGAGCGCAGTCTCTGGGGCCAACGTCCTGACTTTC. Translated, it gives CAWSAVSGANVLTF.